This T cell receptor (beta chain) was sequenced in a study of Graves' ophthalmopathy and Graves' hyperthyroidism. Using RNA transcripts, the TCR beta CDR3 regions were amplified. The workflow started with a first-round RT-PCR run with HTBI primers and then moved on to a second-round multiplex PCR. TCRdb re-analysed the multiplex PCR reads in MiXCR, keeping a single row per CDR3 protein. The table lists 500,000 to 600,000 distinct CDR3 sequences, 35% to 45% of them singletons, with about 4% in the top ten. Between the trimmed V and J ends, which lost 8 bases and 5 bases, there was a span of 12 bases. CDR3 length: 12 amino acids. Germline CDR1 reads SEHNR; CDR2 reads FQNEAQ (reference sequence). Patients newly diagnosed with hyperthyroidism, under 2 months' duration, were aged 18 to 65, the study reports.

The TCR originated in an adult man with Graves' hyperthyroidism. Specimen: peripheral blood or thyroid tissue (not recorded which). The chain recombines TRBV7-9 with TRBJ1-2; weak D call: TRBD1 (5 bases). Here the CDR3 DNA reads TGTGCCAGCTCGGGACGGACGTATGGCTACACCTTC. Translation: CASSGRTYGYTF.